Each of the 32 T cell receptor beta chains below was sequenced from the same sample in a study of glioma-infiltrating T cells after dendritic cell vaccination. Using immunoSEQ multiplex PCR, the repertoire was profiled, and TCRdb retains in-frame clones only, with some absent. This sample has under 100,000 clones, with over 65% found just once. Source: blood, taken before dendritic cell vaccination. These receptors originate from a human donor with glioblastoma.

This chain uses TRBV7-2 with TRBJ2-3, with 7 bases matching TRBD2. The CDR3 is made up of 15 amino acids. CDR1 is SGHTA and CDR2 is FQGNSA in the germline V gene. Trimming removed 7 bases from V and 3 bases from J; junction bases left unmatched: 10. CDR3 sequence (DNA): TGTGCCAGCACCTCCTGGGGGGGTGGGACAGATACGCAGTATTTT. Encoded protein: CASTSWGGGTDTQYF.

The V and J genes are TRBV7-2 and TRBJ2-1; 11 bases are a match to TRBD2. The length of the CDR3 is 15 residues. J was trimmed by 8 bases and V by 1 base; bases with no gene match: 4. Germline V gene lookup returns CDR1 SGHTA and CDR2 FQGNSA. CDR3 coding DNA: TGTGCCAGCAGCTTAGTAACTAGCGGGAGCCATGAGCAGTTCTTC. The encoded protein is CASSLVTSGSHEQFF. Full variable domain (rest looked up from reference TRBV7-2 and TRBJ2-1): GAGVSQSPSNKVTEKGKDVELRCDPISGHTALYWYRQSLGQGLEFLIYFQGNSAPDKSGLPSDRFSAERTGGSVSTLTIQRTQQEDSAVYLCASSLVTSGSHEQFFGPGTRLTVL.

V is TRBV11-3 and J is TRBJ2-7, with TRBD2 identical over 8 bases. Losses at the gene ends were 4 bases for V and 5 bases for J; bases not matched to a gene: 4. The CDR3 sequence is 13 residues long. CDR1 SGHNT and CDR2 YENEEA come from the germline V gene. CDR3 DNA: TGTGCCAGCAGCTGGACTAGCCCCGACGAGCAGTACTTC. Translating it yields CASSWTSPDEQYF. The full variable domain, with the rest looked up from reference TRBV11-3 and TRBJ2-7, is EAGVVQSPRYKIIEKKQPVAFWCNPISGHNTLYWYLQNLGQGPELLIRYENEEAVDDSQLPKDRFSAERLKGVDSTLKIQPAELGDSAVYLCASSWTSPDEQYFGPGTRLTVT.

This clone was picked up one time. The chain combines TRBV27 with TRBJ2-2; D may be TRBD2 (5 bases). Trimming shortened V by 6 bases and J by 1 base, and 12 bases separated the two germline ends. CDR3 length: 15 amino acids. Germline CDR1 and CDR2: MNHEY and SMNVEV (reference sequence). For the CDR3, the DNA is TGTGCCAGCAGCCCCGACGGGATGAACACCGGGGAGCTGTTTTTT. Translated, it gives CASSPDGMNTGELFF.

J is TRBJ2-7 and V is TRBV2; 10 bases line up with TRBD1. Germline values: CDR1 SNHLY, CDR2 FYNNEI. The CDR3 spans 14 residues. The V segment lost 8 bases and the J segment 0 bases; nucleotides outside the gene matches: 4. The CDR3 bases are TGTGCCAGCGCGGGACAGGGGCTCTCCTACGAGCAGTACTTC. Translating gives CASAGQGLSYEQYF.

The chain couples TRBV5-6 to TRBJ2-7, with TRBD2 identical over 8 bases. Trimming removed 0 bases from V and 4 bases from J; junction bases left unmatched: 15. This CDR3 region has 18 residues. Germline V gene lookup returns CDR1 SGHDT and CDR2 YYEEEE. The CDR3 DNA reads TGTGCCAGCAGCTTGGGATCAAGCGGACGCGGGAGGAGGTACGAGCAGTACTTC. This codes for CASSLGSSGRGRRYEQYF.

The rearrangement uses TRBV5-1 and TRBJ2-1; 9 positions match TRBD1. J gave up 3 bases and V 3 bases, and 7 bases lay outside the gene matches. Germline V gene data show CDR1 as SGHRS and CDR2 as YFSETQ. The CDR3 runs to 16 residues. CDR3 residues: CASSSNGQGLYNEQFF. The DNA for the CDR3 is TGCGCCAGCAGCTCGAATGGACAGGGGCTCTACAATGAGCAGTTCTTC.

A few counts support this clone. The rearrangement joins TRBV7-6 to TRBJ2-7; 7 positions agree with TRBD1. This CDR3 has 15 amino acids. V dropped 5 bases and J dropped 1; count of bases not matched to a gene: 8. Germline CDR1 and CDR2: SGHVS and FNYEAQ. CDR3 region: CASSEGQVGSYEQYF. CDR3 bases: TGTGCCAGCAGCGAAGGACAGGTGGGGTCCTACGAGCAGTACTTC.

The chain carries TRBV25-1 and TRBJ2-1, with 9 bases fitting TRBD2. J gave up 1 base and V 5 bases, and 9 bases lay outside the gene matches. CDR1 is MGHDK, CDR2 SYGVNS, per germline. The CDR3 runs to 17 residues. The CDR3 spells CASSHGRGGWSYNEQFF. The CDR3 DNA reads TGTGCCAGCAGTCATGGGCGGGGGGGTTGGTCCTACAATGAGCAGTTCTTC. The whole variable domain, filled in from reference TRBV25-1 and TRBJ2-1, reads EADIYQTPRYLVIGTGKKITLECSQTMGHDKMYWYQQDPGMELHLIHYSYGVNSTEKGDLSSESTVSRIRTEHFPLTLESARPSHTSQYLCASSHGRGGWSYNEQFFGPGTRLTVL.

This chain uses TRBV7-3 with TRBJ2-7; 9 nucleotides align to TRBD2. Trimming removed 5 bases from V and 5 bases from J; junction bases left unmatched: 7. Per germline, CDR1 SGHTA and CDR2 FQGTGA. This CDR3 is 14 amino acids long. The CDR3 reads CASSPSGTSHEQYF. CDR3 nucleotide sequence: TGTGCCAGCAGCCCCTCCGGGACTAGCCACGAGCAGTACTTC.

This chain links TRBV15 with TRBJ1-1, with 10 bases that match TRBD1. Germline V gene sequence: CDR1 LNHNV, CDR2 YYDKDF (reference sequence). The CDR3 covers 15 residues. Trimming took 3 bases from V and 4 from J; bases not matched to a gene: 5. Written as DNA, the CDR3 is TGTGCCACCAGCAGGGGGACAGGGGCCCCCACTGAAGCTTTCTTT. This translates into CATSRGTGAPTEAFF.

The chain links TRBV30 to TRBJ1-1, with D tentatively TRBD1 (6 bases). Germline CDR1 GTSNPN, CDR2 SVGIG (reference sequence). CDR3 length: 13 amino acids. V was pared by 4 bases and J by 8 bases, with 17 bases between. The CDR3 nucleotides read TGTGCCTGGACTTGGTCCCCAGGACAGGAAGCTTTCTTT. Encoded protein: CAWTWSPGQEAFF.

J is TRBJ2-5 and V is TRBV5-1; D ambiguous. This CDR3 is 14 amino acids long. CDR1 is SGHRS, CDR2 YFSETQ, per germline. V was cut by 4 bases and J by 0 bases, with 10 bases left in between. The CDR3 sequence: CASSPAGYQETQYF. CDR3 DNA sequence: TGCGCCAGCAGCCCGGCCGGGTACCAAGAGACCCAGTACTTC.

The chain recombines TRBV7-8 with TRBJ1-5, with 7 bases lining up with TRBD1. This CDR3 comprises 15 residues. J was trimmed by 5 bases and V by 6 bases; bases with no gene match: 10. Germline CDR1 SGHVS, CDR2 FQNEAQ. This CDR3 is CASSQSTGRDQPQHF. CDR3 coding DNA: TGTGCCAGCAGTCAGTCGACAGGGCGAGATCAGCCCCAGCATTTT. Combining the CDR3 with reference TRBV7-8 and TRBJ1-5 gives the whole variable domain GAGVSQSPRYKVAKRGQDVALRCDPISGHVSLFWYQQALGQGPEFLTYFQNEAQLDKSGLPSDRFFAERPEGSVSTLKIQRTQQEDSAVYLCASSQSTGRDQPQHFGDGTRLSIL.

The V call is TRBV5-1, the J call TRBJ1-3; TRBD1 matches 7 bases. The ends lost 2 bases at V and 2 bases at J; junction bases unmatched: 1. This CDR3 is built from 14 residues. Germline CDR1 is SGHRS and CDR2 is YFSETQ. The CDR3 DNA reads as TGCGCCAGCAGCTTACAGGGGACTGGAAACACCATATATTTT. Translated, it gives CASSLQGTGNTIYF.

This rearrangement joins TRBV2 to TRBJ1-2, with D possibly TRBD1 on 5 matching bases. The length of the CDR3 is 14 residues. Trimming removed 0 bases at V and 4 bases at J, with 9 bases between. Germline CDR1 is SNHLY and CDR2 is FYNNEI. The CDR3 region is CASSEAGGTYGYTF. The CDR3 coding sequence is TGTGCCAGCAGTGAAGCGGGAGGGACCTATGGCTACACCTTC. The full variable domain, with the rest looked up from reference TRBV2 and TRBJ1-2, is EPEVTQTPSHQVTQMGQEVILRCVPISNHLYFYWYRQILGQKVEFLVSFYNNEISEKSEIFDDQFSVERPDGSNFTLKIRSTKLEDSAMYFCASSEAGGTYGYTFGSGTRLTVV.

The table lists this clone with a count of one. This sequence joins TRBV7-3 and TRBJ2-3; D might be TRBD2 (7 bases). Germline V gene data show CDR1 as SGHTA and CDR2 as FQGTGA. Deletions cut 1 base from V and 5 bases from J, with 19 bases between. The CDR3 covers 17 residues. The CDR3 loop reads CASSLIGGGGGRDTQYF. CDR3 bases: TGTGCCAGCAGCTTAATAGGGGGGGGAGGGGGAAGAGATACGCAGTATTTT. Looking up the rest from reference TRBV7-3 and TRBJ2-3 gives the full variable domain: GAGVSQTPSNKVTEKGKYVELRCDPISGHTALYWYRQSLGQGPEFLIYFQGTGAADDSGLPNDRFFAVRPEGSVSTLKIQRTERGDSAVYLCASSLIGGGGGRDTQYFGPGTRLTVL.

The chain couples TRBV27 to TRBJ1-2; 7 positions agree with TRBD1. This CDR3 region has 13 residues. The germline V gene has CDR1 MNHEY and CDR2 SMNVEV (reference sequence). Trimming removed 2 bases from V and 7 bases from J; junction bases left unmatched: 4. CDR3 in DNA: TGTGCCAGCAGTTTAGACAGGGTGGGTGGCTACACCTTC. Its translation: CASSLDRVGGYTF.

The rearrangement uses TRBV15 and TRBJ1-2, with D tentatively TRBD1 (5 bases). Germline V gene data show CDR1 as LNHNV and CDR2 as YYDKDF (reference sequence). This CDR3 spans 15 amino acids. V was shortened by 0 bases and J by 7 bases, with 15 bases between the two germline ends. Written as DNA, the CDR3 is TGTGCCACCAGCAGAGAGGTGCAGGGCCCTACTGGCTACACCTTC. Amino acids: CATSREVQGPTGYTF. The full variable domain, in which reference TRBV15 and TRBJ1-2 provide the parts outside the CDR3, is DAMVIQNPRYQVTQFGKPVTLSCSQTLNHNVMYWYQQKSSQAPKLLFHYYDKDFNNEADTPDNFQSRRPNTSFCFLDIRSPGLGDTAMYLCATSREVQGPTGYTFGSGTRLTVV.

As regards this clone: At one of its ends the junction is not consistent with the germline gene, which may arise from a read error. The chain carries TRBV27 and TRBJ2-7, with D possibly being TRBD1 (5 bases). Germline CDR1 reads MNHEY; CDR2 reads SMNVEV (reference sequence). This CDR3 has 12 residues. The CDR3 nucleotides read TGTGCCAGTCGACAGAGGTTGGACGAGCGGTACTTC. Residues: CASRQRLDERYF.

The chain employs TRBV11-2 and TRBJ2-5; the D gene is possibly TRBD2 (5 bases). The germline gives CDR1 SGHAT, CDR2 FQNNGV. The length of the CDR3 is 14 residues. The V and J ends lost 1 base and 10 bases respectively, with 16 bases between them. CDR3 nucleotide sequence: TGTGCCAGCAGCTTAGCAGTCTCCGACGGGAACCAGTACTTC. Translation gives CASSLAVSDGNQYF.

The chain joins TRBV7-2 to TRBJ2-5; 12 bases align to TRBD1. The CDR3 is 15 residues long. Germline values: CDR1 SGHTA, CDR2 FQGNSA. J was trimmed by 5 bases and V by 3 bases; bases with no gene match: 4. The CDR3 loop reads CASSLGQGAWETQYF. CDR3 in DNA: TGTGCCAGCAGCTTGGGACAGGGGGCGTGGGAGACCCAGTACTTC.

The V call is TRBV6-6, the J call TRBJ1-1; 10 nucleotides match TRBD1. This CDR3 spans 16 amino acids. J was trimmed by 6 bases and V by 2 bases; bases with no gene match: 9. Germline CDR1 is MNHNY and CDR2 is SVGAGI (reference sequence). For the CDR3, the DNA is TGTGCCAGCAGTTACCCGCGGACAGGGGGTGGGCCTGAAGCTTTCTTT. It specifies CASSYPRTGGGPEAFF.

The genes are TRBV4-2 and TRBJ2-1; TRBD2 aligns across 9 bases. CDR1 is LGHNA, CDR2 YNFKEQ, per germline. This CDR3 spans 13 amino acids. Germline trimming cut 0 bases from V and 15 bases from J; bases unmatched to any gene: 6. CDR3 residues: CASSQDQGGRAFF. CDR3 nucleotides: TGTGCCAGCAGCCAAGATCAGGGCGGGAGGGCGTTCTTC.

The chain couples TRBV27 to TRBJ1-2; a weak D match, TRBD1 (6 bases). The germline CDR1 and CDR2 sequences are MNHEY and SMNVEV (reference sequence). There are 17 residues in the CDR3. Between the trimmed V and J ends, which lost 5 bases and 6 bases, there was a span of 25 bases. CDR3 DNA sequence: TGTGCCAGCAGTAAAGACTGGCCCGGGGGGGCGCAGAATGGCTACACCTTC. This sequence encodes CASSKDWPGGAQNGYTF.

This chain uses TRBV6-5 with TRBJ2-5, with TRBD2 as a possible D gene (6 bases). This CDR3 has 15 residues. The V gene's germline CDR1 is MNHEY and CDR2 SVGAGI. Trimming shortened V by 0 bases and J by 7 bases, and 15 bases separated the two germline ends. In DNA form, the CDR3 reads TGTGCCAGCAGTTACTCAGGACTACTCCCTGGGACCCAGTACTTC. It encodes CASSYSGLLPGTQYF.

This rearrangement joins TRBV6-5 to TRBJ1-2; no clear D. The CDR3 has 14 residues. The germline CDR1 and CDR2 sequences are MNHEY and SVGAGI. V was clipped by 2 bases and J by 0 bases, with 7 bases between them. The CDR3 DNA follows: TGTGCCAGCAGTTACGACACCTCTAACTATGGCTACACCTTC. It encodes CASSYDTSNYGYTF.

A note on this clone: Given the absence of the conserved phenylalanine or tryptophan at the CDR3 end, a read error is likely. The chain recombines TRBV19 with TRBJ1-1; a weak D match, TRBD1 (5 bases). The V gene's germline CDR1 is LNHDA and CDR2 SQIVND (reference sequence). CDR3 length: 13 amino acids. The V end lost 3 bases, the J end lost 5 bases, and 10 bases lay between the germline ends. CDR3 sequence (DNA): TGTGCCAGTAGTATTCAGGGCGGTACTGAAGCTTTCCTT. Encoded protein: CASSIQGGTEAFL.

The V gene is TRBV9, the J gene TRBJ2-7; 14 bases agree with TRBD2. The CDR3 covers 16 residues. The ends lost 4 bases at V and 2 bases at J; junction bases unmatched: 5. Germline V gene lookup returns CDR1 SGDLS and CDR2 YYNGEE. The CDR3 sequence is CASSKGLAGAPYEQYF. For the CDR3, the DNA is TGTGCCAGCAGCAAGGGACTAGCGGGGGCCCCCTACGAGCAGTACTTC.

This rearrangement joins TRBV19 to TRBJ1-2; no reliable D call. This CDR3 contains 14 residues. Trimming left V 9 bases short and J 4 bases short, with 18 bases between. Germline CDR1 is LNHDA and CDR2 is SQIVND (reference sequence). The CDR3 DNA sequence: TGTGCCAGCAAGGACGGCAGCGGGGTCTATGGCTACACCTTC. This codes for CASKDGSGVYGYTF.

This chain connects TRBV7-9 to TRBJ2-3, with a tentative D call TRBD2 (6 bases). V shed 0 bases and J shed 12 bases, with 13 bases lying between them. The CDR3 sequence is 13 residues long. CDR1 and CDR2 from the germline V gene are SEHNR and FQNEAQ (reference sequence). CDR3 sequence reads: CASSLASSVGQYF. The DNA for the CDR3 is TGTGCCAGCAGCTTAGCGTCTAGCGTCGGTCAGTATTTT.

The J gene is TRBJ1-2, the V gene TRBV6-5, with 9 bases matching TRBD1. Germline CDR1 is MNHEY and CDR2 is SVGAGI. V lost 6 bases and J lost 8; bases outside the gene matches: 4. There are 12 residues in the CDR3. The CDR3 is CASSWTGDGYTF. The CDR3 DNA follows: TGTGCCAGCAGCTGGACAGGGGACGGCTACACCTTC.